This T cell receptor beta chain was sequenced during a study of T cell responses to AZD1222 COVID-19 vaccine. General study findings and limits: Baseline serostatus was positive in only a handful of AZD1222 recipients. Possibly, clonal diversity was underestimated; donors were largely white British and included more females.

Some clones are missing from TCRdb's copy, which holds only in-frame ones; the method was immunoSEQ multiplex PCR. The sample lists about 120,000 clones, 70% to 90% occurring once. About this clone: The antigen remains unidentified.

The sequence was collected from an adult in good health. The sequencing used peripheral blood, collected on day 0 of AZD1222 vaccination.

CDR3 nucleotides: TGTGCCTGGAGTGTTTTTCAGGTCGGGGCAACTAATGAAAAACTGTTTTTT. Protein: CAWSVFQVGATNEKLFF. This chain links TRBV30 with TRBJ1-4; D ambiguous. The CDR3 contains 17 residues. The V end lost 0 bases, the J end lost 0 bases, and 14 bases lay between the germline ends. Germline loops: CDR1 GTSNPN, CDR2 SVGIG (reference sequence).